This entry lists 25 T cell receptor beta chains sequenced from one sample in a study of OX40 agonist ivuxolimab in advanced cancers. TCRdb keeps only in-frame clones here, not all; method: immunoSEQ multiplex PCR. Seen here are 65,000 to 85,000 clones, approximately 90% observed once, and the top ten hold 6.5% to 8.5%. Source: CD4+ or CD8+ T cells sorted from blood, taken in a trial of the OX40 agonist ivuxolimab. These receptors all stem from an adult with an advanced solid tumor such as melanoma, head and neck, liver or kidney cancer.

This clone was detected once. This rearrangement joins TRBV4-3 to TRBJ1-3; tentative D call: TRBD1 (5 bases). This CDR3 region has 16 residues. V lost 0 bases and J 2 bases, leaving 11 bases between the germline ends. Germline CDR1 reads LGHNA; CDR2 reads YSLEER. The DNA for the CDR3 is TGCGCCAGCAGCCAAGATTGGCGGGGGACTGGAAACACCATATATTTT. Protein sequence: CASSQDWRGTGNTIYF.

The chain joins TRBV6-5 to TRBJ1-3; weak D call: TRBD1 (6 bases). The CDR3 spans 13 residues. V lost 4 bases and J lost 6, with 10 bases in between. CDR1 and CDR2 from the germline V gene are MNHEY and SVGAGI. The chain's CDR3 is CASSSAGENTIYF. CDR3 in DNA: TGTGCCAGCAGTTCCGCAGGGGAAAACACCATATATTTT.

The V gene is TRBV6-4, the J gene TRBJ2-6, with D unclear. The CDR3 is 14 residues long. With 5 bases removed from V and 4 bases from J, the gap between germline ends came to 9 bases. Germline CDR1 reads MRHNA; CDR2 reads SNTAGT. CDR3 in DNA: TGTGCCAGCAGTCCCCTTGCCGGGGCCAACGTCCTGACTTTC. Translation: CASSPLAGANVLTF.

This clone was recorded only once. The CDR3 DNA is TGCAGCGTTGAAGATCGGGGACAGCTAACCTACGAGCAGTACTTC. Residues: CSVEDRGQLTYEQYF. V gene TRBV29-1 combines with J gene TRBJ2-7, with 7 bases matching TRBD1. V was pared by 0 bases and J by 2 bases, with 7 bases of the junction left unmatched. There are 15 residues in the CDR3. CDR1 and CDR2 (germline): SQVTM, ANQGSEA.

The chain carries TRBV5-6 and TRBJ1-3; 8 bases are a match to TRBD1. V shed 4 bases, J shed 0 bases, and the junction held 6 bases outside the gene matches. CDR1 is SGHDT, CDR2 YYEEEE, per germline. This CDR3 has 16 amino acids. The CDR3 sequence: CASSGGDRLSGNTIYF. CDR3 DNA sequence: TGTGCCAGCAGCGGGGGGGACAGGCTCTCTGGAAACACCATATATTTT.

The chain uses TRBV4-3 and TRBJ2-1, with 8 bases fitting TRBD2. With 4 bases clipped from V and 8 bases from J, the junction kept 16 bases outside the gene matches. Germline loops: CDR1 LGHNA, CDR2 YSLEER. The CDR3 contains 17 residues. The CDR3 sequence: CASSPWDMAGGADEQFF. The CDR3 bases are TGCGCCAGCAGCCCCTGGGACATGGCCGGGGGGGCCGATGAGCAGTTCTTC.

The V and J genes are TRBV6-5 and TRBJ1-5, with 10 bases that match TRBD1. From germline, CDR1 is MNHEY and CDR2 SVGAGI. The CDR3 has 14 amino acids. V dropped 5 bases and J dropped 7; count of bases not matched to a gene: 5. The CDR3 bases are TGTGCCAGCAGTCCGGGACAGGGGCTGCAGCCCCAGCATTTT. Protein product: CASSPGQGLQPQHF.

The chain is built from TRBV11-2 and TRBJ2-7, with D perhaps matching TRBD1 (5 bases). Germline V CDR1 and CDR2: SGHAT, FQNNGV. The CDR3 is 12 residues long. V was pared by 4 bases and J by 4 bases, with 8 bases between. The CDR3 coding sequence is TGTGCCAGCAGCTCCACAGGATACGAGCAGTACTTC. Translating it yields CASSSTGYEQYF. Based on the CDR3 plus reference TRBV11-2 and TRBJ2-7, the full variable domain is EAGVAQSPRYKIIEKRQSVAFWCNPISGHATLYWYQQILGQGPKLLIQFQNNGVVDDSQLPKDRFSAERLKGVDSTLKIQPAKLEDSAVYLCASSSTGYEQYFGPGTRLTVT.

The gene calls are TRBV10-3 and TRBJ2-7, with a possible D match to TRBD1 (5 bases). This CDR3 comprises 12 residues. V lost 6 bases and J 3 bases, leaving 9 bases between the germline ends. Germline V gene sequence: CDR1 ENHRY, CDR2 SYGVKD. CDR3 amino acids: CAIRDKYYEQYF. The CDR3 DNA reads TGTGCCATCAGGGACAAATACTACGAGCAGTACTTC.

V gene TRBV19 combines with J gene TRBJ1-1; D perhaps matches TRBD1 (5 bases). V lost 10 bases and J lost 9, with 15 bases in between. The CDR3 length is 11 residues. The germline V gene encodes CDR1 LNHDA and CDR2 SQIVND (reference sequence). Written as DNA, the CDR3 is TGTGCCATCCGAGGGGAGGGCCAAGCTTTCTTT. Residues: CAIRGEGQAFF.

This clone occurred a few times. The CDR3 DNA reads TGTGCCAGCACGGTGGGGGCCGAAGCTTTCTTT. It translates to CASTVGAEAFF. The chain recombines TRBV25-1 with TRBJ1-1, with D perhaps TRBD1 (6 bases). Germline CDR1 and CDR2: MGHDK and SYGVNS. V was trimmed by 7 bases and J by 8 bases, leaving 11 bases between them. The CDR3 runs to 11 residues.

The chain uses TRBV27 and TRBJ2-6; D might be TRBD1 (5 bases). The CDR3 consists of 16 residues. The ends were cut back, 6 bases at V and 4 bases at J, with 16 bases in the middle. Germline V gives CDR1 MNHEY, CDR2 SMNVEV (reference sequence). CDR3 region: CASSLLGVAGANVLTF. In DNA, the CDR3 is TGTGCCAGCAGCCTCTTAGGGGTGGCCGGGGCCAACGTCCTGACTTTC. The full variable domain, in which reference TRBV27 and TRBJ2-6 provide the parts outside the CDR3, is EAQVTQNPRYLITVTGKKLTVTCSQNMNHEYMSWYRQDPGLGLRQIYYSMNVEVTDKGDVPEGYKVSRKEKRNFPLILESPSPNQTSLYFCASSLLGVAGANVLTFGAGSRLTVL.

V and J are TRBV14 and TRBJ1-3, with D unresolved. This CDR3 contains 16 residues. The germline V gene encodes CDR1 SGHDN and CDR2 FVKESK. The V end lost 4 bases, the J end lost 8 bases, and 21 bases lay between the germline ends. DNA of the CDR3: TGTGCCAGCAGCCTCGGAAGAAGCGGGGTTTCGGACACCATATATTTT. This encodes CASSLGRSGVSDTIYF.

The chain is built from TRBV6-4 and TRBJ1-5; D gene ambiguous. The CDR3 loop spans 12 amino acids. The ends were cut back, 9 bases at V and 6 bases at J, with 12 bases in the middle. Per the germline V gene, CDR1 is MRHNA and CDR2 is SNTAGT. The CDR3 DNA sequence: TGTGCCAGTTACCGCTTGGGTCAGCCCCAGCATTTT. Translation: CASYRLGQPQHF.

This CDR3 reads CASSLTLNTEAFF. In DNA form, the CDR3 reads TGTGCCAGCAGCTTGACGCTGAACACTGAAGCTTTCTTT. This rearrangement joins TRBV5-5 to TRBJ1-1; no definite D call. Trimming shortened V by 1 base and J by 0 bases, and 4 bases separated the two germline ends. There are 13 residues in the CDR3. Germline CDR1 is SGHKS and CDR2 is YYEKEE (reference sequence).

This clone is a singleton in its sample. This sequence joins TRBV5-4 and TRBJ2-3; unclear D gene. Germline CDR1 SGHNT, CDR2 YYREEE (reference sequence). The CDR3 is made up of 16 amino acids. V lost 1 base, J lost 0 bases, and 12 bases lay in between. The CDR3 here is CASSLSRTGSTDTQYF. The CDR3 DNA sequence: TGTGCCAGCAGCTTGTCAAGGACGGGTAGCACAGATACGCAGTATTTT. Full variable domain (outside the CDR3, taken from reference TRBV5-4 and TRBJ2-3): ETGVTQSPTHLIKTRGQQVTLRCSSQSGHNTVSWYQQALGQGPQFIFQYYREEENGRGNFPPRFSGLQFPNYSSELNVNALELDDSALYLCASSLSRTGSTDTQYFGPGTRLTVL.

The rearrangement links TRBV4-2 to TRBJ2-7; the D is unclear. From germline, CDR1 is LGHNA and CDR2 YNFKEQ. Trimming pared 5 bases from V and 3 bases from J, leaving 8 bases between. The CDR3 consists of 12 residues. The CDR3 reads CASSEGGYEQYF. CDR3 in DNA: TGTGCCAGCAGCGAAGGCGGCTACGAGCAGTACTTC.

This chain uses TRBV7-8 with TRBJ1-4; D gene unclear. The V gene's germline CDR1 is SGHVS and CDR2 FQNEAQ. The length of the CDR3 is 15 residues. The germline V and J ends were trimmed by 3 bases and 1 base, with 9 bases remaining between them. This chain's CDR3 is CASSFLQRTNEKLFF. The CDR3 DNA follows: TGTGCCAGCAGCTTCTTACAAAGAACTAATGAAAAACTGTTTTTT.

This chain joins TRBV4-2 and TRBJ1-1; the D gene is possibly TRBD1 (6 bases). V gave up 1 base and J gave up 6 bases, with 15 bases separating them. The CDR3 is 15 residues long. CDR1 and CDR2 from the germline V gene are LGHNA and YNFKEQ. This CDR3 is CASSQGGGLGAEAFF. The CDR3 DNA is TGTGCCAGCAGCCAAGGGGGGGGGCTGGGCGCTGAAGCTTTCTTT.

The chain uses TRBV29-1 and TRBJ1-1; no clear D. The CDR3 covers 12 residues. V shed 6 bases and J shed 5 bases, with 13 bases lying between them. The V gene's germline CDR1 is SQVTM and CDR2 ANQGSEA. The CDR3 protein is CSVEGPWTEAFF. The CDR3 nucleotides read TGCAGCGTAGAGGGTCCGTGGACTGAAGCTTTCTTT.

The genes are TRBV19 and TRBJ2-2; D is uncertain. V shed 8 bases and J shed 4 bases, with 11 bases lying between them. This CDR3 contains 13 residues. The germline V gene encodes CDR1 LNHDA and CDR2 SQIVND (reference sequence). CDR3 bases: TGTGCCAGTGATGCAGGTTTCACCGGGGAGCTGTTTTTT. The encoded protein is CASDAGFTGELFF.

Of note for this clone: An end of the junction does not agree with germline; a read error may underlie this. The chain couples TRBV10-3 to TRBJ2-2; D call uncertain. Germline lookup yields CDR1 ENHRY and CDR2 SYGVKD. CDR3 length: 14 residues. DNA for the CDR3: TGTGCCAGCAGTTACTCGTCGGGCACCGGGGAGCTGTTTTTT. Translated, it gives CASSYSSGTGELFF.

CDR3 protein: CASSLASGGFTYNEQFF. Written as DNA, the CDR3 is TGCGCCAGCAGCTTGGCCAGCGGGGGGTTCACCTACAATGAGCAGTTCTTC. The rearrangement joins TRBV5-1 to TRBJ2-1; 9 bases are a match to TRBD2. The CDR3 sequence is 17 residues long. The V segment lost 0 bases and the J segment 2 bases; nucleotides outside the gene matches: 6. Per the germline V gene, CDR1 is SGHRS and CDR2 is YFSETQ. The full variable domain, in which reference TRBV5-1 and TRBJ2-1 provide the parts outside the CDR3, is KAGVTQTPRYLIKTRGQQVTLSCSPISGHRSVSWYQQTPGQGLQFLFEYFSETQRNKGNFPGRFSGRQFSNSRSEMNVSTLELGDSALYLCASSLASGGFTYNEQFFGPGTRLTVL.

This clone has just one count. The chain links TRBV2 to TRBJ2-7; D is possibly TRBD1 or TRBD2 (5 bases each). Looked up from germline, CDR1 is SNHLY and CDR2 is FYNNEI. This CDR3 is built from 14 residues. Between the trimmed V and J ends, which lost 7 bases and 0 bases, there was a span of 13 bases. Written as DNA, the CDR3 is TGTGCCAGCATCGAGGGGCAGATCTCCTACGAGCAGTACTTC. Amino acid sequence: CASIEGQISYEQYF.

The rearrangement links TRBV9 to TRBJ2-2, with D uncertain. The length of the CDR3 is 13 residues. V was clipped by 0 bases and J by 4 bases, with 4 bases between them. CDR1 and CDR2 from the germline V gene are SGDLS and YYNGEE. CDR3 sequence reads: CASSVGSTGELFF. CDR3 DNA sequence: TGTGCCAGCAGCGTAGGGAGCACCGGGGAGCTGTTTTTT.